This entry lists 18 T cell receptor beta chains sequenced from one sample in a study of CD8 T cells in Susac syndrome. A quantity of about 0.45 to 1 ug RNA underwent reverse transcription using random hexamers. TCRdb re-analysed the immunoSEQ multiplex PCR reads in MiXCR, keeping a single row per CDR3 protein. The data contain about 180,000 distinct CDR3 sequences, roughly 94% of them seen just once; the ten biggest clones take up 0.085% to 0.1%. The sequencing input was CD4+ T cells from PBMCs. The receptors derive from a human donor with Susac syndrome.

The V gene is TRBV20-1, the J gene TRBJ1-2, with a tentative D call TRBD1 (5 bases). Germline-derived CDR1 and CDR2 are DFQATT and SNEGSKA (reference sequence). V lost 4 bases, J lost 2 bases, and 14 bases lay in between. CDR3 length: 14 amino acids. The CDR3 loop reads CSAMSTGFNYGYTF. CDR3 nucleotides: TGCAGTGCTATGTCAACAGGATTCAACTATGGCTACACCTTC.

The V call is TRBV4-1, the J call TRBJ2-2; D not certain. Germline V gene lookup returns CDR1 MGHRA and CDR2 YSYEKL. With 1 base removed from V and 7 bases from J, the gap between germline ends came to 13 bases. The CDR3 is 15 residues long. CDR3: CASSQVGPFIGELFF. The DNA for the CDR3 is TGCGCCAGCAGCCAAGTAGGCCCCTTCATCGGGGAGCTGTTTTTT.

The chain has TRBV6-2 or TRBV6-3 and TRBJ2-5; tentatively, D is TRBD2 (6 bases). V shed 6 bases and J shed 2 bases, with 10 bases lying between them. Germline CDR1 is MNHEY and CDR2 is SVGEGT. CDR3 length: 13 residues. In nucleotides, the CDR3 is TGTGCCAGCAGCGGGACTCTTCAAGAGACCCAGTACTTC. This sequence encodes CASSGTLQETQYF.

The V and J genes are TRBV4-2 and TRBJ2-2; TRBD1 matches 7 bases. CDR3 length: 16 amino acids. With 2 bases clipped from V and 3 bases from J, the junction kept 6 bases outside the gene matches. Germline V CDR1 and CDR2: LGHNA, YNFKEQ. This CDR3 reads CASSQNTGVDTGELFF. The DNA for the CDR3 is TGTGCCAGCAGCCAAAATACAGGGGTTGACACCGGGGAGCTGTTTTTT.

This chain uses TRBV20-1 with TRBJ1-2, with TRBD1 matching over 9 bases. Germline V gene data show CDR1 as DFQATT and CDR2 as SNEGSKA (reference sequence). The CDR3 sequence is 11 residues long. V trimming: 4 bases; J trimming: 10 bases; junction bases outside the gene matches: 4. As DNA, the CDR3 is TGCAGTGCTAAACAGGGGGCTTTCTACACCTTC. The encoded protein is CSAKQGAFYTF.

The rearrangement links TRBV20-1 to TRBJ1-6, with a weak D call TRBD1 (6 bases). The CDR3 is made up of 13 amino acids. Trimming stripped 6 bases from V and 9 bases from J, with 15 bases between. Germline CDR1 reads DFQATT; CDR2 reads SNEGSKA (reference sequence). The chain's CDR3 is CSAPGGGGSPLHF. CDR3 sequence (DNA): TGCAGTGCCCCCGGGGGCGGCGGTTCACCCCTCCACTTT.

This chain uses TRBV4-3 with TRBJ1-1; D may be TRBD1 (5 bases). Germline V CDR1 and CDR2: LGHNA, YSLEER. V gave up 0 bases and J gave up 8 bases, with 13 bases separating them. The CDR3 has 14 residues. The CDR3 nucleotides read TGCGCCAGCAGCCAAGAGTCTTCCAGGGAGGAAGCTTTCTTT. Its translation is CASSQESSREEAFF.

The rearrangement joins TRBV6-1 to TRBJ1-5, with D unresolved. The CDR3 sequence is 12 residues long. V lost 1 base and J 7 bases, leaving 5 bases between the germline ends. Germline V gives CDR1 MNHNS, CDR2 SASEGT. For the CDR3, the DNA is TGTGCCAGCAGTGAAGTGGTCCAGCCCCAGCATTTT. This encodes CASSEVVQPQHF.

The rearrangement links TRBV10-3 to TRBJ2-6; 10 bases match TRBD1. J was trimmed by 3 bases and V by 11 bases; bases with no gene match: 7. Germline V CDR1 and CDR2: ENHRY, SYGVKD. CDR3 length: 15 amino acids. CDR3 sequence (DNA): TGTGCCCTCGACAGGGGGCTTAGTGGGGCCAACGTCCTGACTTTC. It codes for CALDRGLSGANVLTF.

V usage is TRBV5-6 and J usage is TRBJ2-1; D is perhaps TRBD1 (5 bases). V shed 4 bases and J shed 8 bases, with 16 bases lying between them. This CDR3 has 14 amino acids. Per the germline V gene, CDR1 is SGHDT and CDR2 is YYEEEE. CDR3 in DNA: TGTGCCAGCAGCCTACCCCCAGGGCCGGATGAGCAGTTCTTC. This encodes CASSLPPGPDEQFF.

The rearrangement links TRBV25-1 to TRBJ2-1, with 10 bases that match TRBD2. Trimming took 3 bases from V and 3 from J; bases not matched to a gene: 5. Germline V CDR1 and CDR2: MGHDK, SYGVNS. The CDR3 loop spans 16 amino acids. For the CDR3, the DNA is TGTGCCAGCAGTGATATAGCGGGAGGCAACTACAATGAGCAGTTCTTC. It is translated as CASSDIAGGNYNEQFF.

This clonotype was recorded once. This chain joins TRBV30 and TRBJ1-4; D gene unclear. V lost 0 bases and J 0 bases, leaving 8 bases between the germline ends. CDR3 length: 15 amino acids. Per germline, CDR1 GTSNPN and CDR2 SVGIG (reference sequence). DNA of the CDR3: TGTGCCTGGAGTGTACGGGCGACAACTAATGAAAAACTGTTTTTT. Translation: CAWSVRATTNEKLFF.

CDR3 sequence reads: CASSHAFLAGGFNEQFF. DNA of the CDR3: TGTGCCAGCAGCCACGCCTTCCTAGCGGGAGGTTTCAATGAGCAGTTCTTC. V usage is TRBV4-2 and J usage is TRBJ2-1; 11 nucleotides match TRBD2. After removal of 3 bases from V and 6 bases from J, the junction contained 10 bases not matched to a gene. The CDR3 runs to 17 residues. Germline CDR1 is LGHNA and CDR2 is YNFKEQ.

To note about this clonotype: One end of the junction is discordant with germline, which a read error may explain. V and J are TRBV12-5 and TRBJ2-5, with D possibly matching TRBD2 (5 bases). Germline values: CDR1 LGHNT, CDR2 FRNRAP. This CDR3 has 8 amino acids. The CDR3 DNA reads TGTGCTAGTGGTTTCGGGAACTTC. Translation: CASGFGNF.

This chain connects TRBV12-3 or TRBV12-4 to TRBJ2-5, with D perhaps matching TRBD2 (6 bases). The V and J ends lost 5 bases and 0 bases respectively, with 10 bases between them. The CDR3 extends over 14 amino acids. CDR3 loop: CASSPRDYQETQYF. As DNA, the CDR3 is TGTGCCAGCAGTCCGCGGGACTACCAAGAGACCCAGTACTTC.

This clonotype appeared once. The chain links TRBV3-1 to TRBJ2-1, with D possibly TRBD2 on 6 matching bases. CDR3 length equals 14 residues. The V gene lost 4 bases and the J gene lost 7 bases, with 14 bases spanning the gap. Germline V CDR1 and CDR2: LGHDT, YNNKEL (reference sequence). In DNA, the CDR3 is TGTGCCAGCAGCCTCCCAGGAGGGGAAAATGAGCAGTTCTTC. As protein: CASSLPGGENEQFF.

The CDR3 nucleotides read TGCGCCAGCAGCTTGATACCAGAACGGACTGAAGCTTTCTTT. This encodes CASSLIPERTEAFF. The rearrangement joins TRBV5-1 to TRBJ1-1, with D unclear. The CDR3 has 14 amino acids. CDR1 and CDR2 (germline): SGHRS, YFSETQ. V dropped 1 base and J dropped 5 bases, with 12 bases sitting between them. Complete variable domain (other parts from reference TRBV5-1 and TRBJ1-1): KAGVTQTPRYLIKTRGQQVTLSCSPISGHRSVSWYQQTPGQGLQFLFEYFSETQRNKGNFPGRFSGRQFSNSRSEMNVSTLELGDSALYLCASSLIPERTEAFFGQGTRLTVV.

The V gene is TRBV15, the J gene TRBJ2-3; no firm D call. Germline lookup yields CDR1 LNHNV and CDR2 YYDKDF (reference sequence). CDR3 length: 17 amino acids. Trimming cost V 2 bases and J 0 bases, with 15 bases left between them. The CDR3 here is CATSRSGHSSSTDTQYF. CDR3 DNA: TGTGCCACCAGCAGATCAGGTCACAGTTCTAGCACAGATACGCAGTATTTT.